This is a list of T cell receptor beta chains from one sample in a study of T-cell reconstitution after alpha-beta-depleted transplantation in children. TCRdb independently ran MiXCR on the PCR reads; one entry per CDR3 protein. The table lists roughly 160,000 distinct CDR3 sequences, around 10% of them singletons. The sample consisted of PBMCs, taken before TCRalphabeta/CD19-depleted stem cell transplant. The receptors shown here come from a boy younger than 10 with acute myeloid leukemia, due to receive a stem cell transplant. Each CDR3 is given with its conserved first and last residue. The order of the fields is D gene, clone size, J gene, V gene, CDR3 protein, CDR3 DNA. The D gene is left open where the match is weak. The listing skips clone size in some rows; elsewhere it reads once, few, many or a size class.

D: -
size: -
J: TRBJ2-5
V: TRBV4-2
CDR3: CASGPGLLSNQETQYF
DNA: TGTGCCAGCGGCCCCGGACTGCTGTCCAACCAAGAGACCCAGTACTTC

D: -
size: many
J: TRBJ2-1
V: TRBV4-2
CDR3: CASSQEISAGSYNEQFF
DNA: TGTGCCAGCAGCCAAGAGATCTCAGCGGGCTCCTACAATGAGCAGTTCTTC

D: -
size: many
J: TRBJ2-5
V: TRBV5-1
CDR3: CASSLREGFQSTQYF
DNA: TGCGCCAGCAGCTTGCGCGAAGGGTTCCAATCGACCCAGTACTTC

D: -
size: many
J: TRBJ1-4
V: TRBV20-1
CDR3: CSALGSTNEKLFF
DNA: TGCAGTGCACTGGGGTCTACTAATGAAAAACTGTTTTTT

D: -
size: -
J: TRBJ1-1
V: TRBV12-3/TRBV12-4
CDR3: CASTRTGDTEAFF
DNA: TGTGCCAGCACCCGCACCGGGGACACTGAAGCTTTCTTT

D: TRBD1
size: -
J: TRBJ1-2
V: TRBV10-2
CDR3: CASRGTGANYGYTF
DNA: TGCGCCAGCAGAGGGACAGGAGCTAACTATGGCTACACCTTC

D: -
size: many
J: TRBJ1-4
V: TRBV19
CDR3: CASIRDGDLSEKLFF
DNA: TGTGCCAGTATCCGGGACGGGGATCTATCGGAAAAACTGTTTTTT

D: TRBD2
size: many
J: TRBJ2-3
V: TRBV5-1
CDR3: CASSSGTSHTDTQYF
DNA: TGCGCCAGCAGCTCCGGGACTAGCCACACAGATACGCAGTATTTT

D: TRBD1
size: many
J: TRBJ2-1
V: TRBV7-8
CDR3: CASSTPQPGQGAYNEQFF
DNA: TGTGCCAGCAGCACACCACAACCGGGACAGGGGGCTTACAATGAGCAGTTCTTC

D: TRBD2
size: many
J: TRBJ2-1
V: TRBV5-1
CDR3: CASSLGLAGGTDEQFF
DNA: TGCGCCAGCAGCTTGGGACTAGCGGGGGGGACGGATGAGCAGTTCTTC

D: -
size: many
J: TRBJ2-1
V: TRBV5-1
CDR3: CASSLDGRGEQFF
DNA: TGCGCCAGCAGCTTGGACGGCCGGGGTGAGCAGTTCTTC

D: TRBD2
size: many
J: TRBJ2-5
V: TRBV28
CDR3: CASSLGLAGGPETQYF
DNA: TGTGCCAGCAGTTTGGGACTAGCGGGAGGGCCAGAGACCCAGTACTTC

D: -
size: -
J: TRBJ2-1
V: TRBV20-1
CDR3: CSAPGLGVGGNEHFF
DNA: TGCAGTGCTCCGGGACTGGGAGTAGGGGGTAATGAGCACTTCTTC

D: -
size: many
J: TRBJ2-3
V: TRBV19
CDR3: CASSPREEFQDTQYF
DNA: TGTGCCAGTAGTCCGCGGGAAGAGTTCCAAGATACGCAGTATTTT

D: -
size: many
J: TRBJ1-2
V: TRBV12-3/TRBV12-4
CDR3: CASSGSGFNYGYTF
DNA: TGTGCCAGCAGTGGCTCAGGCTTTAACTATGGCTACACCTTC

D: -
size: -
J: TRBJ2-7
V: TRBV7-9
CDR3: CASRPGPSYEQYF
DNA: TGTGCCAGCAGACCGGGACCTTCCTACGAGCAGTACTTC

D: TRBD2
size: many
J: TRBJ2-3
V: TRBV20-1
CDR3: CSARGEVAGDTDTQYF
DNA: TGCAGTGCTAGAGGGGAGGTAGCGGGAGACACAGATACGCAGTATTTT

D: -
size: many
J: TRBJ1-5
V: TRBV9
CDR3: CASSAAGPDQPQHF
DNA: TGTGCCAGCAGCGCCGCAGGTCCCGATCAGCCCCAGCATTTT

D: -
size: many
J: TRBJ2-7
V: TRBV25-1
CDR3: CASSEVRELDEQYF
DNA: TGTGCCAGCAGTGAAGTCCGGGAGCTCGACGAGCAGTACTTC

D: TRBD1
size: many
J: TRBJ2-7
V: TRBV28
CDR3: CASRTGTVYEQYF
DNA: TGTGCCAGCAGAACCGGGACAGTCTACGAGCAGTACTTC

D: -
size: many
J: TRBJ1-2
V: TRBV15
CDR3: CATSREQGLYYGYTF
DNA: TGTGCCACCAGCAGAGAACAGGGCCTATACTATGGCTACACCTTC

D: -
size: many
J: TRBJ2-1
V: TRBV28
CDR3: CASSKQGSSYNEQFF
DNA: TGTGCCAGCAGCAAACAGGGTAGCTCCTACAATGAGCAGTTCTTC

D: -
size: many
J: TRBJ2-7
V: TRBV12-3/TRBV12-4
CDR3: CASSFDGPYEQYF
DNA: TGTGCCAGCAGTTTTGACGGGCCCTACGAGCAGTACTTC